This T cell receptor beta chain was sequenced for a study of OX40 agonist ivuxolimab in advanced cancers. The data were produced by immunoSEQ multiplex PCR, yet TCRdb's version contains in-frame clones alone and is incomplete. The repertoire holds about 96,000 clones, with approximately 80% as singletons. The CDR3 spans 15 residues. Germline CDR1 is KGHSH and CDR2 is LQKENI. V was shortened by 4 bases and J by 5 bases, with 18 bases between the two germline ends. The source material was CD4+ or CD8+ T cells sorted from blood, sampled in a trial of the OX40 agonist ivuxolimab. The chain couples TRBV18 to TRBJ2-7; tentatively, D is TRBD2 (6 bases). The sequence was obtained from an adult with an advanced solid tumor such as melanoma, head and neck, liver or kidney cancer. CDR3 DNA sequence: TGTGCCAGCTCACTGCCTATGGGAGGCCCAAACGAGCAGTACTTC. Translation: CASSLPMGGPNEQYF.